This T cell receptor beta chain was recovered during a study of T-cell reconstitution after alpha-beta-depleted transplantation in children. Only a few counts were recorded for this clonotype. As yet, its antigen is unknown. Preparation of the TCRbeta library was carried out with unique molecular identifiers. TCRdb recomputed calls from the PCR reads with MiXCR, one row per CDR3 protein. The data hold around 580,000 distinct CDR3 sequences, with more than 20% observed a single time. Points from the study as a whole: Among T cells one year after transplant, newly produced cells accounted for most counts and diversity. Several hundred rapidly expanded clones from non-depleted graft cells reportedly supplied alpha-beta T cells about two months post-transplant.

V was trimmed by 4 bases and J by 6 bases, leaving 13 bases between them. The CDR3 length is 13 residues. From germline, CDR1 is MNHNS and CDR2 SASEGT. The receptor was derived from a boy under two years old who had a stem cell transplant for acute myeloid leukemia, so the T cells may come from the graft donor. This specimen was PBMCs, mostly from graft donor cells, taken 360 days after TCRalphabeta/CD19-depleted stem cell transplant. The chain has TRBV6-1 and TRBJ2-7, with a possible D match to TRBD2 (7 bases). The CDR3 reads CASSVTGGREQYF. Written as DNA, the CDR3 is TGTGCCAGCAGTGTGACGGGGGGCCGCGAGCAGTACTTC.